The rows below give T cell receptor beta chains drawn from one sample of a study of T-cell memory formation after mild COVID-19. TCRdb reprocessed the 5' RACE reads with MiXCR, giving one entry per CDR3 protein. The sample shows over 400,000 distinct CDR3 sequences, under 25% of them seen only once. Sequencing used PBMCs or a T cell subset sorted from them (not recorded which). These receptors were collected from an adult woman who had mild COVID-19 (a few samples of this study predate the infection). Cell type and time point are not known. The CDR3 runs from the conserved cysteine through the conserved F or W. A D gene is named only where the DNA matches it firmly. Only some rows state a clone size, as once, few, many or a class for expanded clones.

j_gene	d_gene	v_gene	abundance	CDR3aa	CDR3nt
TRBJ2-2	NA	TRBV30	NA	CAWDPGLIASANTGELFF	TGTGCCTGGGACCCGGGTCTGATAGCGAGCGCGAACACCGGGGAGCTGTTTTTT
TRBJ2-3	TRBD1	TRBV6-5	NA	CASSYDLQGSTDTQYF	TGTGCCAGCAGTTACGATTTACAGGGGAGCACAGATACGCAGTATTTT
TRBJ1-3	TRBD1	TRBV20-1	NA	CSATTGSGNTIYF	TGCAGTGCTACGACAGGGTCTGGAAACACCATATATTTT
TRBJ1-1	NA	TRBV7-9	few	CASSYEFTEAFF	TGTGCCAGCAGCTATGAGTTCACTGAAGCTTTCTTT
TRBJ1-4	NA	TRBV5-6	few	CASSRIGKRDEKLFF	TGTGCCAGCAGCCGGATCGGGAAGAGGGATGAAAAACTGTTTTTT
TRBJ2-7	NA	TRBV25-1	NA	CASRSGGADGYEQYF	TGTGCCAGCAGGAGTGGGGGGGCGGACGGCTACGAGCAGTACTTC
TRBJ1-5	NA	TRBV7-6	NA	CASSPVGEGQPQHF	TGTGCCAGCAGCCCGGTGGGGGAGGGTCAGCCCCAGCATTTT
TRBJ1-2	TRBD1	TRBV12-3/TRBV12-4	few	CASSFGDRDLYGYTF	TGTGCCAGCAGTTTCGGGGACAGGGATCTCTATGGCTACACCTTC
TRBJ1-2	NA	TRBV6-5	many	CASSYVSRYYGYTF	TGTGCCAGCAGTTACGTGTCCCGGTACTATGGCTACACCTTC
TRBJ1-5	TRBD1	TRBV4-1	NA	CASSQEGRQGGLNQPQHF	TGCGCCAGCAGCCAAGAGGGTCGGCAGGGGGGTCTCAATCAGCCCCAGCATTTT
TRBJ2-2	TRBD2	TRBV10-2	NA	CASRGGGGELFF	TGCGCCAGCCGGGGGGGCGGCGGGGAGCTGTTTTTT
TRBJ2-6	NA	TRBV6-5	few	CASTVGSGANVLTF	TGTGCCAGCACCGTCGGCTCTGGGGCCAACGTCCTGACTTTC
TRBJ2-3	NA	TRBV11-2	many	CASSRLMGGTDTQYF	TGTGCCAGCAGTCGACTTATGGGGGGCACAGATACGCAGTATTTT
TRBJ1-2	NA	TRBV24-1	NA	CATSDYHYGYTF	TGTGCCACCAGTGATTATCACTATGGCTACACCTTC
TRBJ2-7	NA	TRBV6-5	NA	CASRHNRATPYEQYF	TGTGCCAGCAGGCATAACAGGGCTACCCCCTACGAGCAGTACTTC
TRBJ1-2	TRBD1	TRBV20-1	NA	CSTNMDRGRGYTF	TGCAGTACGAACATGGACAGGGGGCGAGGCTACACCTTC
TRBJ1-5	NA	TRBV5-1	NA	CASRDQPQHF	TGCGCCAGCAGGGATCAGCCCCAGCATTTT
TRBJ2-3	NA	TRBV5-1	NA	CASSLAARGEPTDTQYF	TGCGCCAGCAGCTTGGCCGCTAGGGGGGAACCCACAGATACGCAGTATTTT
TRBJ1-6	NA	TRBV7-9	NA	CASSLEGVLTLHF	TGTGCCAGCAGCTTAGAGGGGGTTCTGACCCTCCACTTT
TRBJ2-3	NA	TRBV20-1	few	CSAETRRGSTDTQYF	TGCAGTGCAGAGACCCGTCGCGGCAGCACAGATACGCAGTATTTT
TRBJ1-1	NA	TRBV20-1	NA	CSAPILNRVMNTEAFF	TGCAGTGCTCCTATCCTCAACAGGGTAATGAACACTGAAGCTTTCTTT
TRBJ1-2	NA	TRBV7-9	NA	CASSLPERDPYGYTF	TGTGCCAGCAGCTTGCCCGAAAGGGATCCCTATGGCTACACCTTC
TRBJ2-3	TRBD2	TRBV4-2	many	CASSQEPSLGEGVHF	TGTGCCAGCAGCCAAGAACCATCCTTGGGGGAGGGCGTCCATTTT
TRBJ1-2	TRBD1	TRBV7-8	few	CASSLAGTGVYGYTF	TGTGCCAGCAGCTTAGCAGGGACAGGGGTCTATGGCTACACCTTC
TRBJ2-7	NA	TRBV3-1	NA	CASSQDTTGSGEQYF	TGTGCCAGCAGCCAAGATACGACAGGATCGGGCGAGCAGTACTTC
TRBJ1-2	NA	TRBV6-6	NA	CASSYTRGDGYTF	TGTGCCAGCAGTTACACGAGGGGTGATGGCTACACCTTC
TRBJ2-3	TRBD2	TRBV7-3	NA	CASSSSGRVLDTQYF	TGTGCCAGCAGCTCTAGCGGGAGGGTCTTAGATACGCAGTATTTT
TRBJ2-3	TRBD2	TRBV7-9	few	CASTTGLAGGPGGMADTQYF	TGTGCCAGCACCACGGGACTAGCGGGAGGGCCCGGCGGCATGGCAGATACGCAGTATTTT
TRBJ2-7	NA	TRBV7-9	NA	CASSSSGTSEQYF	TGTGCCAGCAGCTCCTCAGGGACCAGCGAGCAGTACTTC
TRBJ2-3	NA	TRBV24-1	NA	CATSASASVTDTQYF	TGTGCCACCAGTGCGAGCGCCTCCGTCACAGATACGCAGTATTTT
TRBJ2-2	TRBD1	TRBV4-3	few	CASSPDRGGTGELFF	TGCGCCAGCAGCCCCGACAGGGGGGGCACCGGGGAGCTGTTTTTT
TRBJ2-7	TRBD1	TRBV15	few	CATSRSGDSLTYEQYF	TGTGCCACCAGCAGATCCGGGGACAGCCTAACCTACGAGCAGTACTTC
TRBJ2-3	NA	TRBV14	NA	CASSQNVGDTQYF	TGTGCCAGCAGCCAGAATGTGGGAGATACGCAGTATTTT
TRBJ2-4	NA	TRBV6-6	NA	CASSDQTHRVRKNIQYF	TGTGCCAGCAGCGACCAGACACACAGGGTCCGCAAAAACATTCAGTACTTC
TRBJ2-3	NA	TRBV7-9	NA	CASSPLTQRAGQDTQYF	TGTGCCAGCAGTCCTCTGACCCAGCGGGCGGGTCAAGATACGCAGTATTTT
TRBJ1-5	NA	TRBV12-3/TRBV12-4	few	CASSFSGAGQPQHF	TGTGCCAGCAGTTTCAGTGGGGCGGGTCAGCCCCAGCATTTT
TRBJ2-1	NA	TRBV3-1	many	CASSQDRHNEQFF	TGTGCCAGCAGCCAAGATCGCCACAATGAGCAGTTCTTC
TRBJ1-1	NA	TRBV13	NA	CASSPTVMNTEAFF	TGTGCCAGCAGCCCTACCGTAATGAACACTGAAGCTTTCTTT